These 28 T cell receptor beta chains share one sample of origin, sequenced in a study of molecular identifiers for immune sequencing clone quantification. TCRdb used MiXCR to reprocess the PCR reads, holding one entry per CDR3 protein. The sample shows hundreds of thousands of distinct CDR3 sequences, roughly 25% of them seen only once. The sample taken for sequencing was naive CD8+ T cells from blood, with Jurkat cell RNA spiked in. Subset described: FACS-sorted CD8+CD4-CCR7+CD45RA+ naive T cells. The source of these receptors is a human donor in good health. Some libraries in this study had Jurkat cell RNA spiked in.

The chain recombines TRBV7-9 with TRBJ2-7; weak D call: TRBD1 (6 bases). This CDR3 has 13 residues. CDR1 is SEHNR and CDR2 is FQNEAQ in the germline V gene (reference sequence). The ends were cut back, 4 bases at V and 2 bases at J, with 9 bases in the middle. This chain's CDR3 is CASSSDRTYEQYF. Here the CDR3 DNA reads TGTGCCAGCAGCTCCGACAGGACCTACGAGCAGTACTTC.

As for this clonotype: This clone may be a read error of a much larger clone one base away. The chain carries TRBV25-1 and TRBJ2-5; TRBD2 might be the D (5 bases). CDR1 is MGHDK and CDR2 is SYGVNS in the germline V gene. The CDR3 runs 14 residues. V was shortened by 4 bases and J by 5 bases, with 14 bases between the two germline ends. The CDR3, as DNA: TGTGCCAGCAGTGGATATGAGGGTTCGGAGACCCAGTACTTC. Translated, it gives CASSGYEGSETQYF.

The V call is TRBV19, the J call TRBJ1-1; no clear D gene. The CDR3 has 13 residues. CDR1 LNHDA and CDR2 SQIVND come from the germline V gene (reference sequence). V was trimmed by 6 bases and J by 3 bases, leaving 11 bases between them. The chain's CDR3 is CASSNGIYTEAFF. For the CDR3, the DNA is TGTGCCAGTAGCAACGGAATTTACACTGAAGCTTTCTTT.

A remark on this clonotype: It may be a read error: a sequence one base away is much more abundant. CDR3 sequence (DNA): TGTGCCAGCAGTTACGTAGCGGGTGCCGGGGAGCTGCTTTTT. As protein: CASSYVAGAGELLF. The rearrangement joins TRBV6-5 to TRBJ2-2, with TRBD2 matching over 7 bases. The CDR3 runs 14 residues. Germline V gene sequence: CDR1 MNHEY, CDR2 SVGAGI.

The V gene is TRBV4-3, the J gene TRBJ2-7; no clear D. The germline V gene has CDR1 LGHNA and CDR2 YSLEER. The CDR3 extends over 15 amino acids. V was trimmed by 0 bases and J by 2 bases, leaving 11 bases between them. The CDR3 bases are TGCGCCAGCAGCCAAGATGCCGGCCTCACCTACGAGCAGTACTTC. Translated, it gives CASSQDAGLTYEQYF.

The chain has TRBV2 and TRBJ2-7; the D gene is possibly TRBD2 (6 bases). The CDR3 totals 14 residues. From germline, CDR1 is SNHLY and CDR2 FYNNEI. Trimming shortened V by 5 bases and J by 5 bases, and 16 bases separated the two germline ends. The CDR3 loop is CASSPRGRNHEQYF. The DNA of the CDR3 is TGTGCCAGCAGTCCCCGAGGGAGGAACCACGAGCAGTACTTC.

V gene TRBV6-2 or TRBV6-3 combines with J gene TRBJ2-7, with no clear D. The V end lost 0 bases, the J end lost 0 bases, and 18 bases lay between the germline ends. The CDR3 extends over 18 amino acids. Germline lookup yields CDR1 MNHEY and CDR2 SVGEGT. CDR3 region: CASSYSDRTESFSYEQYF. CDR3 in DNA: TGTGCCAGCAGTTACTCGGACCGGACCGAGTCTTTCTCCTACGAGCAGTACTTC.

This clonotype was detected ten times or more. J is TRBJ2-7 and V is TRBV30; D is unclear. CDR1 and CDR2 from the germline V gene are GTSNPN and SVGIG (reference sequence). This CDR3 contains 15 residues. V was pared by 0 bases and J by 2 bases, with 14 bases between. The CDR3 sequence is CAWSVASGLTYEQYF. CDR3 nucleotide sequence: TGTGCCTGGAGTGTTGCGTCCGGCCTCACCTACGAGCAGTACTTC.

Regarding this clonotype: One base away lies a much larger clone, so this may be a sequencing read error. The gene calls are TRBV4-2 and TRBJ2-1; D perhaps matches TRBD2 (6 bases). Germline values: CDR1 LGHNA, CDR2 YNFKEQ. V was clipped by 4 bases and J by 8 bases, with 21 bases between them. The CDR3 runs to 16 residues. The CDR3 DNA is TGTGCCAGCAGCCCAGATGTTAGCGGAGTGCCCGATGAGCAGTTCTTC. This sequence encodes CASSPDVSGVPDEQFF.

The sample holds many counts of this clonotype. V is TRBV6-5 and J is TRBJ1-1; a possible D gene is TRBD1 (5 bases). Trimming removed 0 bases at V and 2 bases at J, with 10 bases between. Per germline, CDR1 MNHEY and CDR2 SVGAGI. The CDR3 runs to 15 residues. The CDR3 loop reads CASSYSLGANTEAFF. CDR3 DNA sequence: TGTGCCAGCAGTTACTCTTTAGGGGCAAACACTGAAGCTTTCTTT.

On this clonotype itself: One base away lies a much larger clone, so this may be a sequencing read error. The chain joins TRBV12-3 or TRBV12-4 to TRBJ2-6; perhaps TRBD2 as D (6 bases). This CDR3 contains 16 residues. CDR3 loop: CASSSPGLSGAHVLTF. In DNA, the CDR3 is TGTGCCAGCAGTTCACCGGGACTCTCTGGGGCCCACGTCCTGACTTTC.

For this clonotype: Germline and junction disagree at one end, which may indicate a read error. The rearrangement links TRBV25-1 to TRBJ1-5, with 8 bases aligning to TRBD1. CDR1 is MGHDK and CDR2 is SYGVNS in the germline V gene. The CDR3 runs to 15 residues. In DNA, the CDR3 is TGTGCCGGCAGTGACGGGACAGGAAGGAATCAGCCCCAGCATTTT. It is translated as CAGSDGTGRNQPQHF.

V gene TRBV19 combines with J gene TRBJ1-5; 7 bases map to TRBD1. The junction had 10 bases not matched to a gene; V was cut back by 7 bases and J by 4 bases. This CDR3 region has 15 residues. CDR1 and CDR2 (germline): LNHDA, SQIVND (reference sequence). This CDR3 reads CASTLVGTENQPQHF. DNA of the CDR3: TGTGCCAGTACCCTTGTTGGGACAGAAAATCAGCCCCAGCATTTT.

CDR3 amino acids: CASSHYRDSKYEQYF. The CDR3 DNA is TGTGCCAGCAGTCACTACCGGGACAGCAAGTACGAGCAGTACTTC. The J gene is TRBJ2-7, the V gene TRBV6-2 or TRBV6-3; 7 positions agree with TRBD1. The CDR3 runs to 15 residues. The J segment lost 4 bases and the V segment lost 5 bases, leaving 11 bases of the junction unmatched. Germline V lookup: CDR1 MNHEY, CDR2 SVGEGT.

This clonotype has a count of ten or more. This rearrangement joins TRBV6-5 to TRBJ2-3; 11 nucleotides align to TRBD2. Trimming removed 5 bases from V and 1 base from J; junction bases left unmatched: 11. The CDR3 covers 18 residues. Per the germline V gene, CDR1 is MNHEY and CDR2 is SVGAGI. The CDR3 region is CASSQYTLTSGGTDTQYF. CDR3 bases: TGTGCCAGCAGTCAATATACTCTGACTAGCGGGGGCACAGATACGCAGTATTTT.

The chain is built from TRBV9 and TRBJ2-5; 11 bases match TRBD2. Trimming cost V 4 bases and J 1 base; bases outside gene matches: 12. Germline CDR1 and CDR2: SGDLS and YYNGEE. This CDR3 contains 18 residues. Here the CDR3 reads CASSPRLAGGPLQETQYF. In DNA form, the CDR3 reads TGTGCCAGCAGCCCTCGGTTAGCGGGAGGGCCCCTCCAAGAGACCCAGTACTTC.

Notes on this clonotype: This may be a read error: a much more frequent sequence differs by one nucleotide. The J gene is TRBJ2-5, the V gene TRBV7-9, with 13 bases that match TRBD2. This CDR3 comprises 15 residues. The V gene's germline CDR1 is SEHNR and CDR2 FQNEAQ (reference sequence). Here the CDR3 reads CAGSMGLAGKETQYF. For the CDR3, the DNA is TGTGCCGGCAGCATGGGACTAGCGGGGAAAGAGACCCAGTACTTC.

There are many counts of this clonotype. The chain employs TRBV4-1 and TRBJ1-5; D might be TRBD1 (5 bases). Germline CDR1 MGHRA, CDR2 YSYEKL. Trimming removed 3 bases at V and 4 bases at J, with 13 bases between. This CDR3 region has 15 residues. CDR3: CASSQMGGGNQPQHF. CDR3 bases: TGCGCCAGCAGCCAGATGGGGGGAGGGAATCAGCCCCAGCATTTT.

This clonotype has a handful of counts. The V and J genes are TRBV6-2 or TRBV6-3 and TRBJ1-1, with D hard to call. Germline V gene data show CDR1 as MNHEY and CDR2 as SVGEGT. The CDR3 has 19 residues. Trimming took 1 base from V and 1 from J, leaving 22 bases between them. This chain's CDR3 is CASSYLTTISWKSNTEAFF. CDR3 sequence (DNA): TGTGCCAGCAGTTACTTGACCACAATATCGTGGAAATCGAACACTGAAGCTTTCTTT.

This clonotype occurred many times. The CDR3 DNA is TGTGCCAGCAGTTACTCCCACAGATCAGATACGCAGTATTTT. This encodes CASSYSHRSDTQYF. The J gene is TRBJ2-3, the V gene TRBV6-5; D call uncertain. The CDR3 is 14 amino acids. Germline loops: CDR1 MNHEY, CDR2 SVGAGI. With 0 bases removed from V and 4 bases from J, the gap between germline ends came to 8 bases.

This clonotype was observed a handful of times. The V and J genes are TRBV9 and TRBJ1-6; maybe TRBD1 (6 bases). V shed 0 bases and J shed 7 bases, with 11 bases lying between them. This CDR3 contains 15 residues. CDR1 SGDLS and CDR2 YYNGEE come from the germline V gene. The CDR3 loop is CASSVGGGTNSPLHF. In nucleotides, the CDR3 is TGTGCCAGCAGCGTAGGGGGGGGCACAAATTCACCCCTCCACTTT.

In regard to this clonotype: A much larger clonotype is one base distant, so this may be a read error. J is TRBJ2-5 and V is TRBV2; D possibly corresponds to TRBD2 (5 bases). Trimming took off 6 bases at V and 5 bases at J, with 16 bases between the two ends. Germline values: CDR1 SNHLY, CDR2 FYNNEI. The length of the CDR3 is 14 residues. The CDR3 is CASRTDLTNETQYF. The CDR3 region has the DNA TGTGCCAGCAGGACGGACTTAACCAACGAGACCCAGTACTTC.

In this sample, this clonotype turned up many times. The chain is built from TRBV6-5 and TRBJ2-1; D is ambiguous. V was cut by 0 bases and J by 7 bases, with 13 bases left in between. In germline, CDR1 is MNHEY, CDR2 SVGAGI. CDR3 length: 15 residues. CDR3 residues: CASSYSLVGRNEQFF. CDR3 nucleotide sequence: TGTGCCAGCAGTTACTCCCTGGTTGGGCGGAATGAGCAGTTCTTC.

This clonotype has more than one count but fewer than ten. The J gene is TRBJ2-1, the V gene TRBV29-1; D gene unclear. V was trimmed by 6 bases and J by 0 bases, leaving 18 bases between them. This CDR3 comprises 16 residues. In germline, CDR1 is SQVTM, CDR2 ANQGSEA. DNA of the CDR3: TGCAGCGTCGACGATCTCGACCGAAGCTCCTACAATGAGCAGTTCTTC. This codes for CSVDDLDRSSYNEQFF.

Notes on this clonotype: Possible read error: a much larger clone is one base away. The rearrangement joins TRBV6-5 to TRBJ1-1, with D possibly TRBD1 on 6 matching bases. The CDR3 loop spans 12 amino acids. The V end was cut by 7 bases, the J end by 3 bases, with 9 bases between. Germline V CDR1 and CDR2: MNHEY, SVGAGI. The chain's CDR3 is CASKRTDTEAFF. In nucleotides, the CDR3 is TGTGCCAGCAAGCGGACAGACACTGAAGCTTTCTTT.

This clonotype was picked up a small number of times. The chain carries TRBV6-6 and TRBJ1-5; 7 bases are a match to TRBD1. V was pared by 6 bases and J by 0 bases, with 11 bases of the junction left unmatched. The CDR3 spans 17 residues. Germline V CDR1 and CDR2: MNHNY, SVGAGI (reference sequence). The CDR3 coding sequence is TGTGCCAGCAGCTATCAGGGGGGCCCTTATAGCAATCAGCCCCAGCATTTT. Translation gives CASSYQGGPYSNQPQHF.

This clonotype was seen a handful of times. As DNA, the CDR3 is TGTGCCAGCAGCTTAGAAACCGGGACTAGCGGGGGTCCGTGGACCGGGGAGCTGTTTTTT. Its translation: CASSLETGTSGGPWTGELFF. The chain combines TRBV7-6 with TRBJ2-2; 14 bases fit TRBD2. J was trimmed by 5 bases and V by 1 base; bases with no gene match: 12. CDR3 length: 20 residues. Looked up from germline, CDR1 is SGHVS and CDR2 is FNYEAQ.

The chain has TRBV4-1 and TRBJ1-1; the D is unclear. This CDR3 has 16 residues. Trimming took off 2 bases at V and 4 bases at J, with 17 bases between the two ends. Germline CDR1 and CDR2: MGHRA and YSYEKL. DNA for the CDR3: TGCGCCAGCAGCCAAACCGGGATCCCCCCGACCACTGAAGCTTTCTTT. Protein sequence: CASSQTGIPPTTEAFF.